This T cell receptor (beta chain) was found in a study of shared clonotypes between healthy human individuals. TCRdb keeps only in-frame clones here, not all; method: immunoSEQ multiplex PCR. Here the sample spans around 500,000 clones, around 85% being singletons. Unsorted samples drew genomic DNA from tens of millions of PBMCs. This CDR3 contains 15 residues. V lost 4 bases and J lost 0, with 13 bases in between. Germline CDR1 SGDLS, CDR2 YYNGEE. The receptor's source is a woman between 40 and 55 years old in good health. Some clones in this sample may be carry-over from other donors' samples. Sequenced sample: PBMCs. The V and J genes are TRBV9 and TRBJ1-1; D is uncertain. The CDR3 spells CASSPLREMNTEAFF. The CDR3 bases are TGTGCCAGCAGCCCACTAAGGGAAATGAACACTGAAGCTTTCTTT.